This T cell receptor (beta chain) was sequenced in a study of regulatory T cells in long-lasting Graves disease. Study overall: Graves' patients who were just diagnosed had used antithyroid drugs for under 3 months. Study-wide points: The study found TRBV28, TRBJ1-2 and TRBJ2-5 favored in persistent disease. Lower TCR diversity was seen in persistent Graves' patients than in newly diagnosed ones. Examination was confined to peripheral blood, excluding thyroid tissue.

Investigators prepared the TCR beta libraries by applying iRepertoire HTBI primers and Arm-PCR of CDR3 regions. TCRdb passed the multiplex PCR reads through MiXCR, listing each CDR3 protein once. Among 250,000 or so distinct CDR3 sequences, 20% were seen once, and the ten largest hold approximately 13%. Time point noted: newly diagnosed GD, antithyroid drugs for less than 3 months. PBMC-extracted RNA yielded the TCR library. Comments on this clonotype: Antigen specificity is unknown. A much larger clone sits a single nucleotide away, making a read error possible.

CDR1 is MNHEY and CDR2 is SVGEGT in the germline V gene. This CDR3 is built from 15 residues. J lost 7 bases, V lost 6 bases, and 7 bases had no gene match. The material sequenced was peripheral blood mononuclear cells (PBMCs), taken at new diagnosis, from a patient treated with antithyroid drugs. The chain employs TRBV6-2 or TRBV6-3 and TRBJ1-5; 12 nucleotides line up with TRBD1. The clonotype comes from a female donor with Graves disease. The CDR3 DNA is TGTGCCAGCAGACCCGGGACAGGGGGCGACCAGCCCCAGCATTTT. It specifies CASRPGTGGDQPQHF.